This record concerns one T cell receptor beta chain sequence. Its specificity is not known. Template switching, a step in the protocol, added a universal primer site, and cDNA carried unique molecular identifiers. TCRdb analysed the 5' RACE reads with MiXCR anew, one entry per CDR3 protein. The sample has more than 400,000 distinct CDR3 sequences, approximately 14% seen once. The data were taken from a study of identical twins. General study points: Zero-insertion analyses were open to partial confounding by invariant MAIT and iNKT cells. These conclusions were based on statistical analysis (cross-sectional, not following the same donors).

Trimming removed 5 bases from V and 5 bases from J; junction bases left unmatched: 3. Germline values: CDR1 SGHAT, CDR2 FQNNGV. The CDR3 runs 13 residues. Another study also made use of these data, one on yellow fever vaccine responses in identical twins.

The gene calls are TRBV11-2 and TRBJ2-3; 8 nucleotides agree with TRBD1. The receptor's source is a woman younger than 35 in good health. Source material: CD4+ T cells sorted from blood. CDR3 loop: CASSPGGRDTQYF. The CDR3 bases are TGTGCCAGCAGCCCAGGGGGCCGAGATACGCAGTATTTT.